Following are 19 T cell receptor beta chains from one sample sequenced in a study of shared clonotypes between healthy human individuals. Sequenced by immunoSEQ multiplex PCR; TCRdb stores in-frame clones only, minus some. The sample holds some 1,100,000 clones, around 78% seen once. Material for sequencing was memory CD4+ T cells from PBMCs. Described subset: CD45RA-negative fraction. These receptors originate from a man aged 18 to 35 in good health. Some clones in this sample may be carry-over from other donors' samples.

This chain links TRBV6-1 with TRBJ1-2; D gene unclear. Trimming stripped 1 base from V and 0 bases from J, with 15 bases between. The germline V gene encodes CDR1 MNHNS and CDR2 SASEGT. The CDR3 spans 17 residues. The CDR3 spells CASSEEVAPLANYGYTF. The DNA of the CDR3 is TGTGCCAGCAGTGAAGAGGTAGCCCCGTTAGCTAACTATGGCTACACCTTC.

The DNA for the CDR3 is TGTGCCAGCAGTTCCTCAGCGGGAGGAGTTTACGAGCAGTACTTC. Its translation: CASSSSAGGVYEQYF. The rearrangement uses TRBV6-5 and TRBJ2-7, with 9 positions matching TRBD2. CDR1 is MNHEY, CDR2 SVGAGI, per germline. This CDR3 comprises 15 residues. V dropped 4 bases and J dropped 4; count of bases not matched to a gene: 8.

This clone was counted many times. Other DNA sequences in this specimen translate into the identical CDR3. This chain connects TRBV29-1 to TRBJ1-2, with a possible D match to TRBD1 (6 bases). The CDR3 length is 13 residues. Deletions cut 5 bases from V and 3 bases from J, with 13 bases between. CDR1 SQVTM and CDR2 ANQGSEA come from the germline V gene. The CDR3 region is CSVSTGLDYGYTF. DNA of the CDR3: TGCAGCGTTTCAACAGGGCTTGACTATGGCTACACCTTC.

The chain has TRBV7-9 and TRBJ1-1; the match to TRBD1 covers 7 bases. CDR3 length: 16 amino acids. Germline V CDR1 and CDR2: SEHNR, FQNEAQ (reference sequence). Unmatched junction bases numbered 11, after V lost 4 bases and J lost 3 bases. The CDR3 bases are TGTGCCAGCAGCTACCGCAAGGGGGCTGGGGACACTGAAGCTTTCTTT. Encoded protein: CASSYRKGAGDTEAFF.

J is TRBJ2-1 and V is TRBV7-2, with TRBD1 identical over 7 bases. V dropped 1 base and J dropped 7; count of bases not matched to a gene: 7. CDR3 length: 15 amino acids. CDR1 is SGHTA and CDR2 is FQGNSA in the germline V gene. CDR3 protein: CASSLEGQRGNEQFF. CDR3 bases: TGTGCCAGCAGCTTAGAGGGACAGCGTGGAAATGAGCAGTTCTTC.

The chain employs TRBV25-1 and TRBJ2-3, with D uncertain. CDR1 and CDR2 (germline): MGHDK, SYGVNS. Trimming left V 3 bases short and J 2 bases short, with 12 bases between. CDR3 length equals 15 residues. Here the CDR3 reads CASSDVSKDTDTQYF. The CDR3 nucleotides are TGTGCCAGCAGTGACGTATCGAAGGACACAGATACGCAGTATTTT. Using reference TRBV25-1 and TRBJ2-3 for the parts outside the CDR3, the full variable domain is EADIYQTPRYLVIGTGKKITLECSQTMGHDKMYWYQQDPGMELHLIHYSYGVNSTEKGDLSSESTVSRIRTEHFPLTLESARPSHTSQYLCASSDVSKDTDTQYFGPGTRLTVL.

V and J are TRBV7-9 and TRBJ1-4; TRBD1 matches 8 bases. J lost 10 bases, V lost 5 bases, and 15 bases had no gene match. The germline V gene has CDR1 SEHNR and CDR2 FQNEAQ (reference sequence). CDR3 size: 16 residues. The CDR3 loop is CASSVGGGTGLRKLFF. The CDR3 nucleotides read TGTGCCAGCAGCGTAGGGGGTGGGACAGGCCTTCGAAAACTGTTTTTT.

On this clone: Different DNA sequences within this sample yield the same CDR3. This rearrangement joins TRBV5-1 to TRBJ1-5; D remains unclear. Trimming removed 0 bases at V and 7 bases at J, with 8 bases between. The CDR3 extends over 13 amino acids. The germline CDR1 and CDR2 sequences are SGHRS and YFSETQ. The CDR3 here is CASSLAGSQPQHF. The DNA for the CDR3 is TGCGCCAGCAGCTTGGCGGGGAGCCAGCCCCAGCATTTT.

Only one count was recorded for this clone. The gene calls are TRBV14 and TRBJ2-2; tentatively, D is TRBD2 (6 bases). Looked up from germline, CDR1 is SGHDN and CDR2 is FVKESK. The V end was cut by 0 bases, the J end by 6 bases, with 11 bases between. The CDR3 is made up of 15 amino acids. The CDR3 DNA sequence: TGTGCCAGCAGCCAAGATCTCGGGAGTGCCGGGGAGCTGTTTTTT. Amino acids: CASSQDLGSAGELFF.

The chain employs TRBV5-4 and TRBJ2-1; the match to TRBD1 covers 9 bases. Germline V lookup: CDR1 SGHNT, CDR2 YYREEE (reference sequence). V trimming: 2 bases; J trimming: 7 bases; junction bases outside the gene matches: 10. The CDR3 sequence is 16 residues long. The CDR3 is CASSFPQGAQSNEQFF. DNA for the CDR3: TGTGCCAGCAGCTTCCCACAGGGGGCGCAGAGTAATGAGCAGTTCTTC.

Only a few counts were recorded for this clone. This rearrangement joins TRBV4-3 to TRBJ1-4; D call uncertain. V lost 1 base and J lost 0, with 12 bases in between. Germline V gives CDR1 LGHNA, CDR2 YSLEER. CDR3 size: 17 residues. The CDR3 nucleotides are TGCGCCAGCAGCCAAGGGGATGTGGATGCAACTAATGAAAAACTGTTTTTT. Encoded protein: CASSQGDVDATNEKLFF.

The chain is built from TRBV5-1 and TRBJ2-1; TRBD1 might be the D (5 bases). Trimming left V 4 bases short and J 0 bases short, with 17 bases between. Germline V lookup: CDR1 SGHRS, CDR2 YFSETQ. The CDR3 has 17 amino acids. The CDR3 DNA reads as TGCGCCAGCAGCCCAAGACAGACACTACTCTCCTACAATGAGCAGTTCTTC. Its translation is CASSPRQTLLSYNEQFF.

This clone showed up just a few times. The chain recombines TRBV2 with TRBJ1-3; D unresolved. The CDR3 length is 15 residues. Germline assignment: CDR1 SNHLY and CDR2 FYNNEI. Trimming removed 6 bases from V and 0 bases from J, with 12 bases in between. DNA of the CDR3: TGTGCCAGCAGGGCGGACGCCCACTCTGGAAACACCATATATTTT. Translated: CASRADAHSGNTIYF.

In DNA form, the CDR3 reads TGTGCCAGCAGCACCGGGACAGGGTATGGCTACACCTTC. Its protein product is CASSTGTGYGYTF. The gene calls are TRBV7-9 and TRBJ1-2; 9 bases agree with TRBD1. The CDR3 runs 13 residues. Per the germline V gene, CDR1 is SEHNR and CDR2 is FQNEAQ (reference sequence). V shed 5 bases and J 5 bases; nucleotides not matched to a gene: 3.

The CDR3 is CASSFQIRTSRSYNEQFF. The CDR3 coding sequence is TGTGCCAGCAGCTTTCAGATCCGGACTAGCCGCTCCTACAATGAGCAGTTCTTC. This sequence joins TRBV5-4 and TRBJ2-1, with 8 bases lining up with TRBD2. This CDR3 region has 18 residues. Germline V gene lookup returns CDR1 SGHNT and CDR2 YYREEE (reference sequence). J gave up 0 bases and V 2 bases, and 10 bases lay outside the gene matches.

The chain couples TRBV28 to TRBJ2-1, with D perhaps being TRBD1 or TRBD2 (8 bases each). Germline loops: CDR1 MDHEN, CDR2 SYDVKM. Trimming took 10 bases from V and 8 from J, leaving 30 bases between them. The CDR3 consists of 17 residues. CDR3 protein: CATGQGGALAGIDEQFF. The CDR3 DNA reads as TGTGCCACAGGACAGGGTGGAGCTTTAGCGGGAATCGATGAGCAGTTCTTC.

This clone was detected only a few times. This rearrangement joins TRBV2 to TRBJ2-7; D remains ambiguous. Germline V CDR1 and CDR2: SNHLY, FYNNEI. The CDR3 has 14 amino acids. V was trimmed by 8 bases and J by 3 bases, leaving 17 bases between them. The CDR3 nucleotides are TGTGCCAGCCTGACACCTGGCGGACGCTACGAGCAGTACTTC. Protein sequence: CASLTPGGRYEQYF.

The chain has TRBV14 and TRBJ1-2; TRBD1 agrees at 7 bases. V lost 4 bases and J lost 3; bases outside the gene matches: 8. Germline CDR1 reads SGHDN; CDR2 reads FVKESK. CDR3 size: 15 residues. DNA for the CDR3: TGTGCCAGCAGCCGCTCAGGGGGAAAGTACTATGGCTACACCTTC. Residues: CASSRSGGKYYGYTF.

The J gene is TRBJ2-3, the V gene TRBV29-1; D uncertain. This CDR3 comprises 11 residues. CDR1 SQVTM and CDR2 ANQGSEA come from the germline V gene. V was cut by 6 bases and J by 8 bases, with 12 bases left in between. Written as DNA, the CDR3 is TGCAGCGTGGAAAGACTGGGTACGCAGTATTTT. The encoded protein is CSVERLGTQYF.